Described below is a single T cell receptor (beta chain) sequence and its context. The V segment lost 2 bases and the J segment 2 bases; nucleotides outside the gene matches: 13. CDR1 is MNHEY and CDR2 is SVGEGT in the germline V gene. The CDR3 has 20 amino acids. This sample stems from a study of blood T cell repertoires in COVID-19. The overall study: Whether acute or convalescent, the COVID-19 samples came from the United States, Italy and Spain. T cells, B-cell-depleted T cells, or PBMCs supplied cDNA or gDNA.

In the original analysis: The authors estimated nucleated cell counts from reference gene primer amplification. The protocol was immunoSEQ multiplex PCR, while the TCRdb copy is restricted to in-frame clones and leaves out a portion. From that table come the V and J calls and clone size; the DNA was used to work out D and trimming. The table includes 15,000 to 20,000 clones, around 91% detected once. This TCR came from a man in his fifties or sixties with active COVID-19. What was sequenced was peripheral blood. This sequence joins TRBV6-2 or TRBV6-3 and TRBJ2-3, with 13 positions matching TRBD2. In DNA, the CDR3 is TGTGCCAGCAGTTACGCGGGACTAGCGGGGACCACTAAATACACAGATACGCAGTATTTT. It yields the protein CASSYAGLAGTTKYTDTQYF.